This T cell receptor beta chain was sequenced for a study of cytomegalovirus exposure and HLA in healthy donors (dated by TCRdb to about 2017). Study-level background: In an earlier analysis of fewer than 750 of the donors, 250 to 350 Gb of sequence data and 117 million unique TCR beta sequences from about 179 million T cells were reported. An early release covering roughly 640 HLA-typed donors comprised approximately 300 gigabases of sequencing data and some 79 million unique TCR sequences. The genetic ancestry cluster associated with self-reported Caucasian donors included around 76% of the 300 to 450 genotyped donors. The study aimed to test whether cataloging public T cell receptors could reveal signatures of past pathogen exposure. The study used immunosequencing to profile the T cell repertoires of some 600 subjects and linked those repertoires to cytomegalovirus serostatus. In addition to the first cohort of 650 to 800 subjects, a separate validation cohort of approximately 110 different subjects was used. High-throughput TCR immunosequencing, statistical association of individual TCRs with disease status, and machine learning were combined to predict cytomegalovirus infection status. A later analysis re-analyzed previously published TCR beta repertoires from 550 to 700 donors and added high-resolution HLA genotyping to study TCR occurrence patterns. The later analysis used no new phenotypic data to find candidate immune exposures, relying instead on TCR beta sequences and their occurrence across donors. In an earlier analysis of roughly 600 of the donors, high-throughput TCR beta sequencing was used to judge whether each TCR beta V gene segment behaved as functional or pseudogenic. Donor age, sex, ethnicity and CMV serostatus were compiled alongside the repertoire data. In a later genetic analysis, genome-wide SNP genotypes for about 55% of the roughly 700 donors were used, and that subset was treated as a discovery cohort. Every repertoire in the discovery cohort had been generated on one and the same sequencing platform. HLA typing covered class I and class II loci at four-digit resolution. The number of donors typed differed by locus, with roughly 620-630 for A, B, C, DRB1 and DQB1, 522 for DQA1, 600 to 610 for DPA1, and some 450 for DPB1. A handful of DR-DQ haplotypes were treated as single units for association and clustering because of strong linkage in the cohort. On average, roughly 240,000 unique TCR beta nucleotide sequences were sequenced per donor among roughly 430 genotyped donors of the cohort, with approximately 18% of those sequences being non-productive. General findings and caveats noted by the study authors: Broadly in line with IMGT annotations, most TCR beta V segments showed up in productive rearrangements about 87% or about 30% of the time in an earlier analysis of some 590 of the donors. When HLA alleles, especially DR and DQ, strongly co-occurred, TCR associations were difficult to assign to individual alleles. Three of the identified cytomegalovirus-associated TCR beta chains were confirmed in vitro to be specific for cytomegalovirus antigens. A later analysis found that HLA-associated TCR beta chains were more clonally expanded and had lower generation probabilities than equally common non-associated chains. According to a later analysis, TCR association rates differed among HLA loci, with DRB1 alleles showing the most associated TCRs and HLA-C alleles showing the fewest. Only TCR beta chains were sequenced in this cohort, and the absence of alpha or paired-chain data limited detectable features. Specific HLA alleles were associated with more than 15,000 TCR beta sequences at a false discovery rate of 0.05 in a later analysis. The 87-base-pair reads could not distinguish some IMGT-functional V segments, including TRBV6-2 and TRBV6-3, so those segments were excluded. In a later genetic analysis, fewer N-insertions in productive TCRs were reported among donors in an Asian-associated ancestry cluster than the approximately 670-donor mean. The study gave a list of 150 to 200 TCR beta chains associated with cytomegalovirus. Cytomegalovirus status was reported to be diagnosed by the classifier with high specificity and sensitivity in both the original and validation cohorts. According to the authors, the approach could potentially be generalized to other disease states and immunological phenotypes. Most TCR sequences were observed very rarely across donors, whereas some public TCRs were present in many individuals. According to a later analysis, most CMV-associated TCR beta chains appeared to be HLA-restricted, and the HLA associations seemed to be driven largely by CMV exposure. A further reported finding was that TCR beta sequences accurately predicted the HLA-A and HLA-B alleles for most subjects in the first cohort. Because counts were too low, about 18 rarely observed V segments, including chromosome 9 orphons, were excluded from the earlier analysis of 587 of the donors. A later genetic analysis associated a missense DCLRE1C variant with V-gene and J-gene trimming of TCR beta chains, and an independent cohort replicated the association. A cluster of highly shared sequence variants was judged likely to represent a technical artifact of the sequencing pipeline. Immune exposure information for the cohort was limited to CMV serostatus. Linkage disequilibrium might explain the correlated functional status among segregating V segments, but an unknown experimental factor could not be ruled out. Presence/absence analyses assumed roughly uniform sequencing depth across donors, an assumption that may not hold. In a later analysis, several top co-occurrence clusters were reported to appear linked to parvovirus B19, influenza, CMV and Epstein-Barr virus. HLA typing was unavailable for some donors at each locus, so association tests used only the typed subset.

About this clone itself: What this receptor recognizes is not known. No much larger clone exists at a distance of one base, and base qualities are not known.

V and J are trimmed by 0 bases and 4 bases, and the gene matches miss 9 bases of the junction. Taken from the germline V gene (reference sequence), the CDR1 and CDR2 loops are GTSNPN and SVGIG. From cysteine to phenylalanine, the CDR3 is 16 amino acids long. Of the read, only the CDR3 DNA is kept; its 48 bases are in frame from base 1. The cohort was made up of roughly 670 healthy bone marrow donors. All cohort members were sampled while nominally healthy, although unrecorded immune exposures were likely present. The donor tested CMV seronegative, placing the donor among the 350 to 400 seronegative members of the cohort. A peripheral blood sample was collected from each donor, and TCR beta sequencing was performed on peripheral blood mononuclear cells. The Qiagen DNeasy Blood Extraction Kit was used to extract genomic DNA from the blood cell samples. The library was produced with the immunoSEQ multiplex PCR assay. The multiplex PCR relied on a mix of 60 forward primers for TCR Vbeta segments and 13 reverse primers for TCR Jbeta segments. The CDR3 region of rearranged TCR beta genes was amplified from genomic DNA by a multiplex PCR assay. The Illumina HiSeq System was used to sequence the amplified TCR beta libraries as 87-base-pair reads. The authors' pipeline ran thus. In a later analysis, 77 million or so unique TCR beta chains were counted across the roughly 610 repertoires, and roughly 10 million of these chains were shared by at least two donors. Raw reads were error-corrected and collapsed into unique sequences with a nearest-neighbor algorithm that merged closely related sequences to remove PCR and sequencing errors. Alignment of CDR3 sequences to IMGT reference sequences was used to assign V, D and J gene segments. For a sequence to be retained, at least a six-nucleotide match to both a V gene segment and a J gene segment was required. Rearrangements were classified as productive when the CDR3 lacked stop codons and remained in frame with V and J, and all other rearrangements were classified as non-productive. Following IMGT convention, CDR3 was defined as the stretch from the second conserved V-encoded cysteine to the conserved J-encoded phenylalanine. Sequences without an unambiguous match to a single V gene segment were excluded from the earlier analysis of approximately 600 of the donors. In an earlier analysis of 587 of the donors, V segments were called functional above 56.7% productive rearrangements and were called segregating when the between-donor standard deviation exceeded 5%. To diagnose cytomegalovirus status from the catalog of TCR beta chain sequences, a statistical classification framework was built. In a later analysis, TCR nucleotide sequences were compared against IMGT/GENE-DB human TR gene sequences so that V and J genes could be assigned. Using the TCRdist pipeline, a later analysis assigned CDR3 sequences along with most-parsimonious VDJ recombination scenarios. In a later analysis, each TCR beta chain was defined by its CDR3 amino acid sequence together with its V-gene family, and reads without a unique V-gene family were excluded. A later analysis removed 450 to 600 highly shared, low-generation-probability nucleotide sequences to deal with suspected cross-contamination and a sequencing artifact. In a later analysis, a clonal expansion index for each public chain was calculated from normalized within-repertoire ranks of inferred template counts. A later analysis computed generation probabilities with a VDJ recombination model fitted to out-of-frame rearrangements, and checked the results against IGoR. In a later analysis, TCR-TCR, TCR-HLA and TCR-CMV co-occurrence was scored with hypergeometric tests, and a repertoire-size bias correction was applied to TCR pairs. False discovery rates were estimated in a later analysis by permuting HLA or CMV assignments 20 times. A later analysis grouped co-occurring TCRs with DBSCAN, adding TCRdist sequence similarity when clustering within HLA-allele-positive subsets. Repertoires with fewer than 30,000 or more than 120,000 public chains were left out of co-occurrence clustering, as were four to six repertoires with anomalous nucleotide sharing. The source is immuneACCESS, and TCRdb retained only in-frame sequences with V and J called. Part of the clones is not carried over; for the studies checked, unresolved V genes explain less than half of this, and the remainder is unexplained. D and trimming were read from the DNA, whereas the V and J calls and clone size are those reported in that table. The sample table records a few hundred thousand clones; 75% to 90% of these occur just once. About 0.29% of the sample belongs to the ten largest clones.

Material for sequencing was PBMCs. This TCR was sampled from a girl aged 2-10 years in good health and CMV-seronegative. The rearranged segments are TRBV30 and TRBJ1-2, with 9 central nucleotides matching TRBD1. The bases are TGTGCCTGGAGTGTCCGGACAGGGGACCCACGCTATGGCTACACCTTC. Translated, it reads CAWSVRTGDPRYGYTF.